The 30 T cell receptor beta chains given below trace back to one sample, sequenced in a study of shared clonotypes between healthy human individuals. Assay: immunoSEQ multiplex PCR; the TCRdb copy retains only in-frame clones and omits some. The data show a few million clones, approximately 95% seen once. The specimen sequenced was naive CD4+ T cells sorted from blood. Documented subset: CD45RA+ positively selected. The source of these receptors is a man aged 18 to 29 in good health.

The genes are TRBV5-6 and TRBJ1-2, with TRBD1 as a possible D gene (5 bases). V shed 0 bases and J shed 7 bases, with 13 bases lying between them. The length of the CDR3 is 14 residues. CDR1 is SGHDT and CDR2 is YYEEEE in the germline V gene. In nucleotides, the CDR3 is TGTGCCAGCAGCTTGGAGCGAAGGGGCGGTGGCTACACCTTC. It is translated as CASSLERRGGGYTF.

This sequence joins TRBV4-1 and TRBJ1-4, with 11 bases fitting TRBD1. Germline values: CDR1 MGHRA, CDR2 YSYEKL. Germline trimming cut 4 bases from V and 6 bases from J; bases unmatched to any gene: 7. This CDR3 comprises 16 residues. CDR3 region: CASSLLGTGGDEKLFF. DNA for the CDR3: TGCGCCAGCAGCCTACTAGGGACAGGGGGGGATGAAAAACTGTTTTTT.

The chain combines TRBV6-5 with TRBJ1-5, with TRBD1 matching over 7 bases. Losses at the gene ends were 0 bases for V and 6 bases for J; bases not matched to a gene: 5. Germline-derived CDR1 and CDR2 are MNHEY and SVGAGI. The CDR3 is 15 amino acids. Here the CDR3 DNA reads TGTGCCAGCAGTTACTCAGGGGGCGACGGTCAGCCCCAGCATTTT. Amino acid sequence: CASSYSGGDGQPQHF.

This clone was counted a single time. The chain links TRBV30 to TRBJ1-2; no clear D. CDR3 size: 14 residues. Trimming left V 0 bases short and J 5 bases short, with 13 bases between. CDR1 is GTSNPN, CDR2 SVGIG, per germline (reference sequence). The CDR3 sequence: CAWSVYGRLYGYTF. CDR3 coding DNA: TGTGCCTGGAGTGTATACGGCAGACTTTATGGCTACACCTTC.

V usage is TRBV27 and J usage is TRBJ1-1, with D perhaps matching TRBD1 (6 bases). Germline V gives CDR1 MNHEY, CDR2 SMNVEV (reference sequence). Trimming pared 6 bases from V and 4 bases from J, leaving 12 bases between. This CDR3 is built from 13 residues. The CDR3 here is CASRYREGTEAFF. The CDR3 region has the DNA TGTGCCAGCAGGTACAGGGAAGGCACTGAAGCTTTCTTT.

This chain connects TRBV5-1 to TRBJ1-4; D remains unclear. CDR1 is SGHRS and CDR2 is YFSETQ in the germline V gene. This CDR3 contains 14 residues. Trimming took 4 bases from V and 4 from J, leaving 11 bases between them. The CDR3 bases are TGCGCCAGCAGCCCGACGGATATTAATGAAAAACTGTTTTTT. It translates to CASSPTDINEKLFF.

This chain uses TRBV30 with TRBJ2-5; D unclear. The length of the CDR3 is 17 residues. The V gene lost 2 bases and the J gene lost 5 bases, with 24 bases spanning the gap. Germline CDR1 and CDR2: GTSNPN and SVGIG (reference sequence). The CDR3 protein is CAWSSPRTVLMGETQYF. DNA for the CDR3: TGTGCCTGGAGTTCCCCTCGCACGGTCCTTATGGGGGAGACCCAGTACTTC.

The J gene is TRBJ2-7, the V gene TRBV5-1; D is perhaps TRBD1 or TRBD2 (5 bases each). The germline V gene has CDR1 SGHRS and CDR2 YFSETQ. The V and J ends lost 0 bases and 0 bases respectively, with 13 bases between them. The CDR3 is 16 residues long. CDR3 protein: CASSLAFSGLSYEQYF. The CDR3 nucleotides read TGCGCCAGCAGCTTGGCGTTCTCGGGGCTCTCCTACGAGCAGTACTTC.

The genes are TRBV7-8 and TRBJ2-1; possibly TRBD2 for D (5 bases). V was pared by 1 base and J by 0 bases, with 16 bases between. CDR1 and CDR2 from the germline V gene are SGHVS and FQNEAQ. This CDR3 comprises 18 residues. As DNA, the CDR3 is TGTGCCAGCAGCTTAGAATCCGCCATAGCGTTCTCCTACAATGAGCAGTTCTTC. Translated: CASSLESAIAFSYNEQFF.

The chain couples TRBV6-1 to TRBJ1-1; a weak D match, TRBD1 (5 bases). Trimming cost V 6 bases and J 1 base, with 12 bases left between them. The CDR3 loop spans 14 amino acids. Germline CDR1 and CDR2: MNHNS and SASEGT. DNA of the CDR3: TGTGCCAGCAGCAAAGGGAGGGGGAACACTGAAGCTTTCTTT. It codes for CASSKGRGNTEAFF.

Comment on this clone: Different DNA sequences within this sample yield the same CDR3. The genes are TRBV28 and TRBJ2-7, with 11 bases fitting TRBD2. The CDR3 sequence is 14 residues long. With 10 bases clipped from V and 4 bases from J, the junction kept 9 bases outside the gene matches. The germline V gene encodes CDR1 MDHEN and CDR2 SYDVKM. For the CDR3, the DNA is TGTGCCACCCAACCGGGACTAGCGGTTTACGAGCAGTACTTC. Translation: CATQPGLAVYEQYF.

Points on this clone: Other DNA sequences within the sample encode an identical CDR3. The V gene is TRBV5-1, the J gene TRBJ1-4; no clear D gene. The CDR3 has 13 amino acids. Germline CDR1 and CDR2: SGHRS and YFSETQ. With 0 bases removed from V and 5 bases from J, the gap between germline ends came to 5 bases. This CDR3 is CASSLGGNEKLFF. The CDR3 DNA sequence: TGCGCCAGCAGCTTGGGTGGGAATGAAAAACTGTTTTTT. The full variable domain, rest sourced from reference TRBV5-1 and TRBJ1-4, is KAGVTQTPRYLIKTRGQQVTLSCSPISGHRSVSWYQQTPGQGLQFLFEYFSETQRNKGNFPGRFSGRQFSNSRSEMNVSTLELGDSALYLCASSLGGNEKLFFGSGTQLSVL.

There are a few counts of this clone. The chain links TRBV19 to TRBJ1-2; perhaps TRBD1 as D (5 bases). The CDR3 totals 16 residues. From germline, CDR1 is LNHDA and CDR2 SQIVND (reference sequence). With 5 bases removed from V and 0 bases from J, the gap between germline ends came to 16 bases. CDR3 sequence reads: CASSQIGTSANYGYTF. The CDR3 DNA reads TGTGCCAGTAGTCAAATAGGGACCTCCGCTAACTATGGCTACACCTTC. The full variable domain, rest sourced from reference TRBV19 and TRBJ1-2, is DGGITQSPKYLFRKEGQNVTLSCEQNLNHDAMYWYRQDPGQGLRLIYYSQIVNDFQKGDIAEGYSVSREKKESFPLTVTSAQKNPTAFYLCASSQIGTSANYGYTFGSGTRLTVV.

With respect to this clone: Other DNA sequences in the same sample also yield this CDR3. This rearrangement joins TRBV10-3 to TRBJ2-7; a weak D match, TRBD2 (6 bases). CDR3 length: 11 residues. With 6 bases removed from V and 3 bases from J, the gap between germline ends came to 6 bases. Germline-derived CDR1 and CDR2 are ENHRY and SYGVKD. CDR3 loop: CAISGGYEQYF. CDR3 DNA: TGTGCCATCAGCGGGGGCTACGAGCAGTACTTC.

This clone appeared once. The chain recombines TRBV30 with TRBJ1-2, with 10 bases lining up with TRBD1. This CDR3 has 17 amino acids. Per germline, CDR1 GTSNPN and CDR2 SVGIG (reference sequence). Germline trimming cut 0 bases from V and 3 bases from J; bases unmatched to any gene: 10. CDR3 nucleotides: TGTGCCTGGAGTGTAGGGGACAGGGGCCTAGGATACTATGGCTACACCTTC. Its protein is CAWSVGDRGLGYYGYTF. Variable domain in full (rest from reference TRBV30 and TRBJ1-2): SQTIHQWPATLVQPVGSPLSLECTVEGTSNPNLYWYRQAAGRGLQLLFYSVGIGQISSEVPQNLSASRPQDRQFILSSKKLLLSDSGFYLCAWSVGDRGLGYYGYTFGSGTRLTVV.

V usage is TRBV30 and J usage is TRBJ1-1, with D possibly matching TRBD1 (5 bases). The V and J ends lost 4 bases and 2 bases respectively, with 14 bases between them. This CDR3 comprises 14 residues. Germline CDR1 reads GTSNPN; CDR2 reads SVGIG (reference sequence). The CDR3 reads CAWILGALNTEAFF. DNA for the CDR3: TGTGCCTGGATTCTAGGGGCCCTTAACACTGAAGCTTTCTTT.

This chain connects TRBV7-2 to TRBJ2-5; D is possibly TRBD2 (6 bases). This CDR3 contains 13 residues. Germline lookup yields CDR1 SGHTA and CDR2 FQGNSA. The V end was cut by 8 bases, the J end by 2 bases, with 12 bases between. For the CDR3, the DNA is TGTGCCAGCCGTCCACTAGCACAAGAGACCCAGTACTTC. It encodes CASRPLAQETQYF.

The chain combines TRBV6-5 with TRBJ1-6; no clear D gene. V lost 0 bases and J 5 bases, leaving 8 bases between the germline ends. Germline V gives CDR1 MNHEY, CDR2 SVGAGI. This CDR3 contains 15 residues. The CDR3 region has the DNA TGTGCCAGCAGTTACTCCGGAGAAAATAATTCACCCCTCCACTTT. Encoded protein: CASSYSGENNSPLHF.

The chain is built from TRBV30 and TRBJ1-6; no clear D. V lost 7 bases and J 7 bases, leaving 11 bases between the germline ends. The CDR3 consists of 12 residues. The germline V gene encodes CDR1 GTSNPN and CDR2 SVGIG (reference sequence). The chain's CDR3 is CASSLQNSPLHF. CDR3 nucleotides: TGTGCCTCCAGCCTTCAGAATTCACCCCTCCACTTT.

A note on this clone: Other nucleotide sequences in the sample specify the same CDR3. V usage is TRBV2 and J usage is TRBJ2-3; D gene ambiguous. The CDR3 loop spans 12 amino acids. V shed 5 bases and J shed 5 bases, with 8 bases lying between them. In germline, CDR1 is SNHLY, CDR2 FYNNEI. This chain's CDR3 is CASSLRGDTQYF. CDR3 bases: TGTGCCAGCAGTCTCAGAGGAGATACGCAGTATTTT.

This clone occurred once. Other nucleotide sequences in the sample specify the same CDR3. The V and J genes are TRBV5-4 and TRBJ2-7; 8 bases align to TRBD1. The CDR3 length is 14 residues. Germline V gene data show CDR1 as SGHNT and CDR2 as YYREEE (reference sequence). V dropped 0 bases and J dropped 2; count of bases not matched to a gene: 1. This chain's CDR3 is CASSLGQGPYEQYF. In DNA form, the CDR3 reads TGTGCCAGCAGCTTGGGACAGGGGCCCTACGAGCAGTACTTC.

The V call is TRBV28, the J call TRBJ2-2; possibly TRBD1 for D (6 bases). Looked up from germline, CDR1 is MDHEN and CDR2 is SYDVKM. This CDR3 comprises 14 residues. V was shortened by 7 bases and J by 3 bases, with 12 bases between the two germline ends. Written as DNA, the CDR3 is TGTGCCAGCAATGTTCAGGGGTACACCGGGGAGCTGTTTTTT. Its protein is CASNVQGYTGELFF.

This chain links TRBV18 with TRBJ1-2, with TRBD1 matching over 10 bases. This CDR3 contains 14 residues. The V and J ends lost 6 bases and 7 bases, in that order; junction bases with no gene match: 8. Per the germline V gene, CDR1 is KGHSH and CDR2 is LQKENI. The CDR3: CASSPTGGFFGYTF. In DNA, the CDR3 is TGTGCCAGCTCCCCGACAGGGGGCTTTTTTGGCTACACCTTC.

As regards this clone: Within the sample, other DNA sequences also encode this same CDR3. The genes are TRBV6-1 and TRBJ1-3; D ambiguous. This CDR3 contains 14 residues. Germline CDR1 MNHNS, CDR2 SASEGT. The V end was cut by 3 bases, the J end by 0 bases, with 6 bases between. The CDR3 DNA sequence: TGTGCCAGCAGTGACGGCCGCTCTGGAAACACCATATATTTT. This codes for CASSDGRSGNTIYF.

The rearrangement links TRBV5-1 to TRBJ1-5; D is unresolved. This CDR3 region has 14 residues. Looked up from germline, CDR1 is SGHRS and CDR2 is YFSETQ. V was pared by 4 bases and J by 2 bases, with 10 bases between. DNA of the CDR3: TGCGCCAGCAGCATTGACACAGGCAATCAGCCCCAGCATTTT. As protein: CASSIDTGNQPQHF.

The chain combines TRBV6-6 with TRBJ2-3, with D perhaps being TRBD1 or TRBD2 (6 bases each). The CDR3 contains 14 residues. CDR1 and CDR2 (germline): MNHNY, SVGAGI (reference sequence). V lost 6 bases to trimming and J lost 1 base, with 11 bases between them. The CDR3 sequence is CASSPRGGTDTQYF. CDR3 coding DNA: TGTGCCAGCAGCCCAAGGGGGGGCACAGATACGCAGTATTTT.

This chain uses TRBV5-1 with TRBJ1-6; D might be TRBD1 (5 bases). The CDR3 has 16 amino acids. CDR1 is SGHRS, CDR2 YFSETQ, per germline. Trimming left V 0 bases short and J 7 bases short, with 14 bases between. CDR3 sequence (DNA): TGCGCCAGCAGCTTGGAGGGCCGGGGGAGCAATTCACCCCTCCACTTT. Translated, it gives CASSLEGRGSNSPLHF.

CDR3 sequence (DNA): TGCAGCGTTGAAGGGACTAGCACTGAGCAGTTCTTC. Protein product: CSVEGTSTEQFF. The chain carries TRBV29-1 and TRBJ2-1, with TRBD2 identical over 8 bases. The V gene's germline CDR1 is SQVTM and CDR2 ANQGSEA. The CDR3 sequence is 12 residues long. J lost 9 bases, V lost 1 base, and 2 bases had no gene match.

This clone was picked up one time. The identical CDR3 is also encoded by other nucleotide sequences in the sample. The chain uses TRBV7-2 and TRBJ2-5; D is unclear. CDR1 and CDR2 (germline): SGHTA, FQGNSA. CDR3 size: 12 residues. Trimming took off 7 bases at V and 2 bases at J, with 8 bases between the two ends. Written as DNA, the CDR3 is TGTGCCAGCACCCGTCTGCAAGAGACCCAGTACTTC. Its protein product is CASTRLQETQYF. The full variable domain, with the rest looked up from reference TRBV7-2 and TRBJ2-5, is GAGVSQSPSNKVTEKGKDVELRCDPISGHTALYWYRQSLGQGLEFLIYFQGNSAPDKSGLPSDRFSAERTGGSVSTLTIQRTQQEDSAVYLCASTRLQETQYFGPGTRLLVL.

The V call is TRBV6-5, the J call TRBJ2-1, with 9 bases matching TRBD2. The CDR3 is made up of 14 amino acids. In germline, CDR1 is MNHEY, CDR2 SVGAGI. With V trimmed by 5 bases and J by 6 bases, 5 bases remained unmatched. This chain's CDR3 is CASSRGRASNEQFF. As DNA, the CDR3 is TGTGCCAGCAGTCGCGGGAGGGCCTCCAATGAGCAGTTCTTC.